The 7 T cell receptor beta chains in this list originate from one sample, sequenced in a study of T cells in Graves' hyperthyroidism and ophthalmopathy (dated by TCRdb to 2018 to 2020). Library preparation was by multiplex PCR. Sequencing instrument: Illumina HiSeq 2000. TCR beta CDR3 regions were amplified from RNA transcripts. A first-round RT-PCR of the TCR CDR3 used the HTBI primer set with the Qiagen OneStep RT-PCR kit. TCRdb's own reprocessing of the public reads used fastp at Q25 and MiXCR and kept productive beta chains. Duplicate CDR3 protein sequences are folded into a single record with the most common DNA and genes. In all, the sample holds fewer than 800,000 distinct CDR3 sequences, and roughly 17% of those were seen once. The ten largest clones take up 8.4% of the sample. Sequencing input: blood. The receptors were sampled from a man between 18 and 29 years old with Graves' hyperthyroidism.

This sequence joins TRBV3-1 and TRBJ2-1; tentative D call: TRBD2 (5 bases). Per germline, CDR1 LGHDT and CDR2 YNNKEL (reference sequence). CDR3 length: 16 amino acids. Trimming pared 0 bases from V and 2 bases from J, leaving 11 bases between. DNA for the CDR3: TGTGCCAGCAGCCAAGATTTGGGAGTAGCCTACAATGAGCAGTTCTTC. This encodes CASSQDLGVAYNEQFF.

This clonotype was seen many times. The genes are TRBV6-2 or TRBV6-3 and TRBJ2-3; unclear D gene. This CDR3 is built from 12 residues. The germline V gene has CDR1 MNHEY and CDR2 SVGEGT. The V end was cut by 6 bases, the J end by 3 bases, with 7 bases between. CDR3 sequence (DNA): TGTGCCAGCAGGAGTCAGACAGATACGCAGTATTTT. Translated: CASRSQTDTQYF.

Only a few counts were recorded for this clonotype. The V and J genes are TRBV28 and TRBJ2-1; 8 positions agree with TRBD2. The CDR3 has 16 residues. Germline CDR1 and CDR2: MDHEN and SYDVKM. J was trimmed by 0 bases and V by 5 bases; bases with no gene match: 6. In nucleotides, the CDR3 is TGTGCCAGCAGTAGTAGCGGGGCTAGCTCCTACAATGAGCAGTTCTTC. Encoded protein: CASSSSGASSYNEQFF.

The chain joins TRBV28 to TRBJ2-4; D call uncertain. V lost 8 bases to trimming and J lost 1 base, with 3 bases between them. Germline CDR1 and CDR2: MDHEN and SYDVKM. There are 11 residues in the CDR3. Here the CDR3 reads CASAAKNIQYF. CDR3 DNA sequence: TGTGCCAGCGCGGCCAAAAACATTCAGTACTTC.

The CDR3 DNA follows: TGCAGCGTTGAACGAGCGGTAGGAGAAAAACTGTTTTTT. Translating gives CSVERAVGEKLFF. The genes are TRBV29-1 and TRBJ1-4; D remains unclear. The V and J ends lost 2 bases and 8 bases respectively, with 12 bases between them. In germline, CDR1 is SQVTM, CDR2 ANQGSEA. The CDR3 loop spans 13 amino acids.

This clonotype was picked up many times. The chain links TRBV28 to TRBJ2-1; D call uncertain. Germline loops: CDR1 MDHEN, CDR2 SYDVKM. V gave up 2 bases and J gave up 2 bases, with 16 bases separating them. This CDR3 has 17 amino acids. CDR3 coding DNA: TGTGCCAGCAGTTTACCCCCTGAGGCTAGACCCTACAATGAGCAGTTCTTC. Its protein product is CASSLPPEARPYNEQFF.

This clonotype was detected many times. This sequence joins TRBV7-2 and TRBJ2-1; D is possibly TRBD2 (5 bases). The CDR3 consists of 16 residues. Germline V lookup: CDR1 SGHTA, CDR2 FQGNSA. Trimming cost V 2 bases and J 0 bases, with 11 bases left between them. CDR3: CASSLSAGSSYNEQFF. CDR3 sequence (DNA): TGTGCCAGCAGCTTATCGGCGGGTAGCTCCTACAATGAGCAGTTCTTC.